One and the same sample provided the 22 T cell receptor beta chains below, sequenced in a study of shared clonotypes between healthy human individuals (dated by TCRdb to about 2020). Preparation of the library involved the immunoSEQ multiplex PCR assay. In TCRdb, the immuneACCESS table is reduced to in-frame sequences with V and J assigned. These tables do not hold every clone; where another copy was compared, an unresolved V gene accounts for under half, and the others remain unexplained. The sample yields about 2.3 million clones; approximately 95% were counted once. The top ten constitute around 0.4% of the sample. Sequencing was performed on naive CD4+ T cells from PBMCs. Taken with the paper, the label for cell subset or site translates to: CD45RA+ positively selected. The receptor set was obtained from a man aged 18 to 29 in good health. Some clones in this sample may be carry-over from other donors' samples.

The chain combines TRBV4-3 with TRBJ1-5, with D perhaps matching TRBD1 (5 bases). V lost 1 base and J 5 bases, leaving 9 bases between the germline ends. This CDR3 has 14 residues. Looked up from germline, CDR1 is LGHNA and CDR2 is YSLEER. The CDR3 is CASSQGQSYQPQHF. In nucleotides, the CDR3 is TGCGCCAGCAGCCAAGGACAGAGCTATCAGCCCCAGCATTTT.

The chain links TRBV28 to TRBJ2-1, with D tentatively TRBD2 (6 bases). From germline, CDR1 is MDHEN and CDR2 SYDVKM. Deletions cut 5 bases from V and 9 bases from J, with 14 bases between. The CDR3 contains 13 residues. CDR3 coding DNA: TGTGCCAGCAGTCCTACTAGCTTTAGTGAGCAGTTCTTC. It encodes CASSPTSFSEQFF.

The rearrangement joins TRBV5-1 to TRBJ2-1, with TRBD2 matching over 11 bases. This CDR3 has 18 amino acids. Germline V gene sequence: CDR1 SGHRS, CDR2 YFSETQ. V lost 4 bases, J lost 0 bases, and 9 bases stayed unmatched. For the CDR3, the DNA is TGCGCCAGCAGCCCTCCGGGACTAGCGGTTTCCTCCTACAATGAGCAGTTCTTC. This encodes CASSPPGLAVSSYNEQFF. Full variable domain (outside the CDR3, taken from reference TRBV5-1 and TRBJ2-1): KAGVTQTPRYLIKTRGQQVTLSCSPISGHRSVSWYQQTPGQGLQFLFEYFSETQRNKGNFPGRFSGRQFSNSRSEMNVSTLELGDSALYLCASSPPGLAVSSYNEQFFGPGTRLTVL.

This rearrangement joins TRBV14 to TRBJ2-7, with TRBD1 as a possible D gene (5 bases). This CDR3 region has 17 residues. The V and J ends lost 1 base and 2 bases respectively, with 18 bases between them. CDR1 SGHDN and CDR2 FVKESK come from the germline V gene. Here the CDR3 DNA reads TGTGCCAGCAGCCAAGGAGTTGTGGGGCCGGGCACCTACGAGCAGTACTTC. It codes for CASSQGVVGPGTYEQYF.

This rearrangement joins TRBV5-4 to TRBJ1-1; no clear D gene. Germline loops: CDR1 SGHNT, CDR2 YYREEE (reference sequence). The CDR3 runs 15 residues. V was trimmed by 0 bases and J by 1 base, leaving 10 bases between them. Here the CDR3 reads CASSLGSGRNTEAFF. In DNA form, the CDR3 reads TGTGCCAGCAGCTTGGGGTCTGGGAGGAACACTGAAGCTTTCTTT.

This chain connects TRBV5-4 to TRBJ2-7; 12 nucleotides match TRBD2. J lost 5 bases, V lost 0 bases, and 9 bases had no gene match. In germline, CDR1 is SGHNT, CDR2 YYREEE (reference sequence). CDR3 length: 17 amino acids. CDR3 region: CASSLGLAGDRPNEQYF. The CDR3 nucleotides read TGTGCCAGCAGCTTGGGACTAGCGGGAGACCGCCCAAACGAGCAGTACTTC.

This clone was counted once. J is TRBJ2-5 and V is TRBV9, with 15 nucleotides matching TRBD2. This CDR3 is 18 amino acids long. V shed 0 bases and J 4 bases; nucleotides not matched to a gene: 7. CDR1 and CDR2 from the germline V gene are SGDLS and YYNGEE. The CDR3 reads CASSVEGLAGGRGETQYF. The CDR3 nucleotides are TGTGCCAGCAGCGTAGAGGGACTAGCGGGAGGCCGGGGAGAGACCCAGTACTTC.

Comments on this clone: This specimen includes other DNA sequences encoding the same CDR3. The rearrangement links TRBV7-2 to TRBJ2-1; maybe TRBD2 (5 bases). The V gene's germline CDR1 is SGHTA and CDR2 FQGNSA. Trimming took 5 bases from V and 3 from J, leaving 8 bases between them. This CDR3 has 13 residues. CDR3 in amino acids: CASSLGIYNEQFF. The CDR3, as DNA: TGTGCCAGCAGCCTCGGGATCTACAATGAGCAGTTCTTC.

V is TRBV5-4 and J is TRBJ2-5; 11 positions agree with TRBD2. Germline V gene data show CDR1 as SGHNT and CDR2 as YYREEE (reference sequence). This CDR3 has 15 residues. The ends lost 2 bases at V and 4 bases at J; junction bases unmatched: 4. CDR3 amino acids: CASSFSSGRSETQYF. The CDR3 nucleotides read TGTGCCAGCAGCTTTTCTAGCGGGAGGTCAGAGACCCAGTACTTC.

The chain links TRBV2 to TRBJ2-1; D is ambiguous. Germline assignment: CDR1 SNHLY and CDR2 FYNNEI. Trimming took 7 bases from V and 4 from J, leaving 17 bases between them. This CDR3 has 15 residues. CDR3 nucleotide sequence: TGTGCCAGCAATTTTCTGCGCCTTAATTACAATGAGCAGTTCTTC. Translation: CASNFLRLNYNEQFF.

The rearrangement uses TRBV13 and TRBJ2-1, with TRBD2 as a possible D gene (6 bases). The germline gives CDR1 PRHDT, CDR2 FYEKMQ (reference sequence). V dropped 0 bases and J dropped 13 bases, with 16 bases sitting between them. This CDR3 comprises 14 residues. The DNA for the CDR3 is TGTGCCAGCAGCTTAGGCCGAGTCGGAGGGTCTCAGTTCTTC. Protein product: CASSLGRVGGSQFF.

This clone appeared once. The CDR3 coding sequence is TGCGCCAGCAGCTTGGATGGCAGCCTGAACACTGAAGCTTTCTTT. Translating it yields CASSLDGSLNTEAFF. The chain links TRBV5-1 to TRBJ1-1, with D unresolved. V was trimmed by 0 bases and J by 0 bases, leaving 9 bases between them. Per germline, CDR1 SGHRS and CDR2 YFSETQ. The CDR3 loop spans 15 amino acids.

The chain uses TRBV20-1 and TRBJ2-4; the match to TRBD1 covers 7 bases. Germline V lookup: CDR1 DFQATT, CDR2 SNEGSKA (reference sequence). J was trimmed by 6 bases and V by 6 bases; bases with no gene match: 2. The CDR3 is 11 amino acids. Here the CDR3 reads CSARDRNIQYF. The CDR3 DNA reads TGCAGTGCAAGGGACAGAAACATTCAGTACTTC.

The V gene is TRBV28, the J gene TRBJ1-5, with D possibly matching TRBD1 (5 bases). The V and J ends lost 2 bases and 4 bases respectively, with 15 bases between them. Germline V gene data show CDR1 as MDHEN and CDR2 as SYDVKM. The CDR3 spans 16 residues. CDR3 protein: CASSLGGKGVNQPQHF. In DNA form, the CDR3 reads TGTGCCAGCAGTTTAGGGGGGAAGGGTGTGAATCAGCCCCAGCATTTT.

This chain joins TRBV6-1 and TRBJ1-3; the match to TRBD1 covers 9 bases. Germline CDR1 reads MNHNS; CDR2 reads SASEGT. The CDR3 is made up of 18 amino acids. J gave up 2 bases and V 4 bases, and 12 bases lay outside the gene matches. Here the CDR3 DNA reads TGTGCCAGCAGTGCCCTTGGCGCCGGGACAGGGACTGGAAACACCATATATTTT. This sequence encodes CASSALGAGTGTGNTIYF.

In the case of this clone: The same CDR3 can be traced to other DNA sequences in this sample. The chain combines TRBV20-1 with TRBJ2-5, with D tentatively TRBD1 or TRBD2 (6 bases each). There are 11 residues in the CDR3. V lost 5 bases and J lost 5, with 9 bases in between. Per germline, CDR1 DFQATT and CDR2 SNEGSKA (reference sequence). The DNA of the CDR3 is TGCAGTGCTCGGAGGGGGGAGACCCAGTACTTC. Protein sequence: CSARRGETQYF.

This clone appeared a single time. CDR3: CASSSGGTRLPYEQYF. CDR3 in DNA: TGTGCCAGCAGCTCGGGCGGGACTAGACTACCCTACGAGCAGTACTTC. The V gene is TRBV7-2, the J gene TRBJ2-7; 8 nucleotides align to TRBD2. CDR1 SGHTA and CDR2 FQGNSA come from the germline V gene. This CDR3 is built from 16 residues. J lost 2 bases, V lost 4 bases, and 10 bases had no gene match.

This clone was seen a single time. V and J are TRBV27 and TRBJ1-3, with TRBD1 as a possible D gene (6 bases). V lost 6 bases to trimming and J lost 0 bases, with 15 bases between them. The CDR3 contains 16 residues. Germline V CDR1 and CDR2: MNHEY, SMNVEV (reference sequence). The CDR3 DNA follows: TGTGCCAGCAGCACCAGGACAGCCAGCTCTGGAAACACCATATATTTT. Its translation is CASSTRTASSGNTIYF.

The chain couples TRBV28 to TRBJ2-2, with 7 bases aligning to TRBD2. The CDR3 has 20 amino acids. Trimming cost V 3 bases and J 7 bases; bases outside gene matches: 23. Germline assignment: CDR1 MDHEN and CDR2 SYDVKM. The CDR3 nucleotides are TGTGCCAGCAGTTTTTTCCCAAAGATTAGCGGGCTTGGGCGTAACGGGGAGCTGTTTTTT. Translated, it gives CASSFFPKISGLGRNGELFF.

The chain links TRBV5-4 to TRBJ2-6; D is possibly TRBD2 (5 bases). Germline CDR1 is SGHNT and CDR2 is YYREEE (reference sequence). V lost 3 bases, J lost 5 bases, and 9 bases lay in between. This CDR3 comprises 14 residues. CDR3 loop: CASSSGSWANVLTF. In DNA form, the CDR3 reads TGTGCCAGCAGCTCGGGGTCTTGGGCCAACGTCCTGACTTTC.

The chain recombines TRBV7-9 with TRBJ2-2; the match to TRBD1 covers 8 bases. Losses at the gene ends were 5 bases for V and 2 bases for J; bases not matched to a gene: 4. This CDR3 spans 15 amino acids. Germline CDR1 SEHNR, CDR2 FQNEAQ (reference sequence). This chain's CDR3 is CASSRGQDNTGELFF. Written as DNA, the CDR3 is TGTGCCAGCAGCCGGGGACAGGATAACACCGGGGAGCTGTTTTTT.

As regards this clone: The same CDR3 also results from other DNA sequences found in this sample. The chain employs TRBV5-1 and TRBJ2-7; the D gene is possibly TRBD1 (5 bases). The CDR3 totals 13 residues. CDR1 SGHRS and CDR2 YFSETQ come from the germline V gene. V lost 1 base to trimming and J lost 3 bases, with 8 bases between them. The CDR3 coding sequence is TGCGCCAGCAGCTTGCGGCAGGGCTACGAGCAGTACTTC. It specifies CASSLRQGYEQYF.